This T cell receptor beta chain emerged from a study of Ad26.COV2.S vaccination and SARS-CoV-2 variants. This CDR3 region has 18 residues. Trimming at V came to 6 bases and at J to 0 bases, leaving 12 bases not matched to a gene. Germline CDR1 MNHEY, CDR2 SMNVEV (reference sequence). Method: immunoSEQ multiplex PCR; TCRdb's copy keeps in-frame clones and lacks some. The sample contains roughly 450,000 clones, approximately 92% of which appear only once. Treatment meaning: some 20 received Ad26.COV2.S at low or high dose, single or two shots; about 5 received placebo; per-sample allocation not given. Day 63 after the first injection of vaccine or placebo was the sampling time. Boston hosted the donor, who was an adult aged 18-55 years.

Source: peripheral blood, taken in a trial of Ad26.COV2.S vaccine versus placebo. This sequence originates from a person aged 18-65 years who received the Ad26.COV2.S COVID-19 vaccine or a placebo. The V gene is TRBV27, the J gene TRBJ2-7, with TRBD2 matching over 12 bases. The CDR3 region is CASSSGTSGFASSYEQYF. The CDR3 coding sequence is TGTGCCAGCAGCTCCGGGACTAGCGGGTTTGCTAGCTCCTACGAGCAGTACTTC.